This TCR beta chain was identified in a study of T cells in Graves' hyperthyroidism and ophthalmopathy. RNA transcripts gave rise to amplified TCR beta CDR3 regions. The HTBI primer set drove a first-round RT-PCR of the TCR CDR3. TCRdb reanalysed the multiplex PCR reads using MiXCR and keeps one entry per CDR3 protein. The data contain approximately 710,000 distinct CDR3 sequences, approximately 15% of them seen just once; the ten biggest clones take up 15% to 19%. Overall study findings and caveats: Within blood appeared most thyroid clonotypes that had expanded above 0.001.

A note on this clonotype: Its specificity is unknown.

Uncontrolled infection, other autoimmune disease, pregnancy and lactation each barred patients from inclusion. The PBMCs studied were ones that came from 10 ml fresh peripheral blood. The sample taken for sequencing was blood. This sequence originates from a man between 45 and 60 years old with Graves' hyperthyroidism.

CDR3 amino acids: CASKTGRYSNQPQHF. DNA for the CDR3: TGTGCCAGCAAGACAGGGAGGTATAGCAATCAGCCCCAGCATTTT. The V and J genes are TRBV2 and TRBJ1-5, with TRBD1 matching 7 bases. J lost 0 bases, V lost 7 bases, and 6 bases had no gene match. The CDR3 sequence is 15 residues long. Per germline, CDR1 SNHLY and CDR2 FYNNEI. Full variable domain (rest looked up from reference TRBV2 and TRBJ1-5): EPEVTQTPSHQVTQMGQEVILRCVPISNHLYFYWYRQILGQKVEFLVSFYNNEISEKSEIFDDQFSVERPDGSNFTLKIRSTKLEDSAMYFCASKTGRYSNQPQHFGDGTRLSIL.